The text below deals with one TCR beta chain. Its antigen is currently unknown. Each donor was healthy, and each was a bone marrow donor. The PCR employed 60 Vbeta primers together with 13 Jbeta primers. Generated by immunoSEQ multiplex PCR, the TCRdb table keeps only in-frame clones and is missing some. The record lists under 130,000 clones, of which the ten most abundant hold 3.5%. This sample was taken from a study of cytomegalovirus exposure and HLA in healthy donors. General study points: Several of the most significant clusters appeared linked to common viral pathogens, based on a later analysis. Roughly uniform sequencing depth across donors was assumed, possibly incorrectly. The study reported that TCR beta sequences accurately predicted HLA-A and HLA-B alleles in most subjects.

In germline, CDR1 is SGHRS, CDR2 YFSETQ. Trimming at V came to 5 bases and at J to 1 base, leaving 4 bases not matched to a gene. The CDR3 length is 15 residues. The chain uses TRBV5-1 and TRBJ2-2; 8 bases match TRBD2. The sequencing input was PBMCs. The TCR comes from a man aged 40-49 years in good health and CMV-seronegative. CDR3 residues: CASRSLAGNTGELFF. The CDR3 nucleotides are TGCGCCAGCAGAAGCCTAGCGGGGAACACCGGGGAGCTGTTTTTT.